Following are 23 T cell receptor beta chains from one sample sequenced in a study of response to subunit inactivated influenza vaccine. A single record per CDR3 protein comes from TCRdb applying MiXCR to the RT-PCR reads. The sample has approximately 530,000 distinct CDR3 sequences, more than 7% seen once. The sample consisted of PBMCs from blood, taken 23 to 25 months after vaccination. Source of these receptors: a man between 45 and 75 years old who received an inactivated influenza vaccine.

V is TRBV2 and J is TRBJ1-1; D not resolved. V shed 4 bases and J shed 4 bases, with 13 bases lying between them. Germline values: CDR1 SNHLY, CDR2 FYNNEI. The CDR3 has 14 residues. CDR3 nucleotides: TGTGCCAGCAGTGTAGGCATACACGGCACTGAAGCTTTCTTT. Encoded protein: CASSVGIHGTEAFF.

This clonotype was counted ten times or more. V gene TRBV12-3 or TRBV12-4 combines with J gene TRBJ2-7; perhaps TRBD2 as D (5 bases). V shed 11 bases and J shed 3 bases, with 14 bases lying between them. The CDR3 has 12 amino acids. CDR3 nucleotides: TGTGCCTCCGGGGAACTGGGCTACGAGCAGTACTTC. Amino acids: CASGELGYEQYF.

The sample holds many counts of this clonotype. The genes are TRBV4-2 and TRBJ2-5; D is perhaps TRBD1 or TRBD2 (5 bases each). Between the trimmed V and J ends, which lost 0 bases and 3 bases, there was a span of 11 bases. CDR3 length equals 15 residues. CDR1 and CDR2 (germline): LGHNA, YNFKEQ. This CDR3 reads CASSQDFGAEETQYF. The CDR3 bases are TGTGCCAGCAGCCAAGATTTCGGGGCGGAAGAGACCCAGTACTTC.

The rearrangement links TRBV18 to TRBJ1-2; the D gene is possibly TRBD1 (5 bases). V lost 5 bases and J 4 bases, leaving 8 bases between the germline ends. Germline V gene lookup returns CDR1 KGHSH and CDR2 LQKENI. The CDR3 length is 12 residues. CDR3 region: CASSVDTYGYTF. CDR3 in DNA: TGTGCCAGCTCAGTGGACACCTATGGCTACACCTTC.

In this sample, this clonotype turned up many times. The genes are TRBV5-1 and TRBJ2-1; no clear D gene. The germline CDR1 and CDR2 sequences are SGHRS and YFSETQ. V lost 6 bases and J lost 0, with 13 bases in between. The CDR3 covers 15 residues. Here the CDR3 DNA reads TGCGCCAGCACCATTCGACCGGGCTCCTACAATGAGCAGTTCTTC. Translated: CASTIRPGSYNEQFF.

This clonotype was counted ten times or more. The chain carries TRBV11-2 and TRBJ2-3, with 8 bases identical to TRBD1. The CDR3 length is 17 residues. The germline gives CDR1 SGHAT, CDR2 FQNNGV. After removal of 3 bases from V and 6 bases from J, the junction contained 14 bases not matched to a gene. This chain's CDR3 is CASSLYSLSGGFDTQYF. The CDR3 region has the DNA TGTGCCAGCAGCTTGTATTCTCTCTCAGGGGGCTTTGATACGCAGTATTTT.

This clonotype was detected ten times or more. The chain uses TRBV20-1 and TRBJ2-3; no reliable D call. Trimming pared 1 base from V and 0 bases from J, leaving 11 bases between. Germline CDR1 reads DFQATT; CDR2 reads SNEGSKA (reference sequence). CDR3 length equals 15 residues. CDR3 nucleotides: TGCAGTGCTAGAGTGGTCGTAGATAGCACAGATACGCAGTATTTT. It translates to CSARVVVDSTDTQYF.

This sequence joins TRBV5-1 and TRBJ2-1; 8 nucleotides agree with TRBD1. Per germline, CDR1 SGHRS and CDR2 YFSETQ. V was clipped by 4 bases and J by 0 bases; unmatched bases: 6. The CDR3 is 16 residues long. The CDR3 region is CASSPNTGGSYNEQFF. For the CDR3, the DNA is TGCGCCAGCAGCCCTAACACAGGGGGCTCCTACAATGAGCAGTTCTTC.

This clonotype was observed a handful of times. The rearrangement uses TRBV23-1 and TRBJ2-4; 9 nucleotides line up with TRBD1. TRBV23-1 is an open reading frame whose function is uncertain. Trimming cost V 8 bases and J 7 bases; bases outside gene matches: 6. This CDR3 spans 13 amino acids. CDR3 coding DNA: TGCGCCAGCTGTACAGGGGGCACGAACATTCAGTACTTC. This encodes CASCTGGTNIQYF.

In this sample, this clonotype turned up a few times. J is TRBJ1-5 and V is TRBV20-1; D is undetermined. V was cut by 6 bases and J by 3 bases, with 15 bases left in between. There are 14 residues in the CDR3. Germline V gives CDR1 DFQATT, CDR2 SNEGSKA (reference sequence). The CDR3 loop reads CSAQFGRLNQPQHF. CDR3 sequence (DNA): TGCAGTGCCCAATTCGGACGGCTCAATCAGCCCCAGCATTTT.

This clonotype was detected many times. This CDR3 reads CASSYSSGDETQYF. The DNA for the CDR3 is TGTGCCAGCAGTTACTCTTCGGGAGATGAGACCCAGTACTTC. The V gene is TRBV6-7, the J gene TRBJ2-5, with D perhaps matching TRBD2 (6 bases). TRBV6-7 is an ORF for which the function is uncertain. This CDR3 is 14 amino acids long. Deletions cut 0 bases from V and 5 bases from J, with 10 bases between.

This chain connects TRBV18 to TRBJ1-1; tentatively, D is TRBD1 (6 bases). V lost 5 bases and J lost 6, with 16 bases in between. The CDR3 runs 14 residues. The germline gives CDR1 KGHSH, CDR2 LQKENI. The CDR3 region has the DNA TGTGCCAGCTCAATCACGGACAGCGGGTCTGAAGCTTTCTTT. Residues: CASSITDSGSEAFF. Full variable domain (remainder filled in from reference TRBV18 and TRBJ1-1): NAGVMQNPRHLVRRRGQEARLRCSPMKGHSHVYWYRQLPEEGLKFMVYLQKENIIDESGMPKERFSAEFPKEGPSILRIQQVVRGDSAAYFCASSITDSGSEAFFGQGTRLTVV.

This clonotype was counted many times. The CDR3 loop is CASSLGQDTGELFF. The DNA of the CDR3 is TGTGCCAGTAGTCTTGGACAGGACACCGGGGAGCTGTTTTTT. The chain uses TRBV19 and TRBJ2-2, with 7 bases that match TRBD1. The J segment lost 3 bases and the V segment lost 5 bases, leaving 3 bases of the junction unmatched. This CDR3 comprises 14 residues. CDR1 LNHDA and CDR2 SQIVND come from the germline V gene (reference sequence).

V usage is TRBV7-2 and J usage is TRBJ2-3, with 10 bases identical to TRBD2. CDR3 length: 22 amino acids. CDR1 SGHTA and CDR2 FQGNSA come from the germline V gene. The V and J ends lost 5 bases and 5 bases, in that order; junction bases with no gene match: 28. The DNA of the CDR3 is TGTGCCAGCAGCCCCGTCCCCCGCCTAGCGGGGGACCTTGGATTTGTAATAGATACGCAGTATTTT. Amino acids: CASSPVPRLAGDLGFVIDTQYF.

In this sample, this clonotype turned up a few times. The J gene is TRBJ2-5, the V gene TRBV20-1, with D possibly being TRBD2 (5 bases). The CDR3 consists of 13 residues. Germline V CDR1 and CDR2: DFQATT, SNEGSKA (reference sequence). The V end was cut by 7 bases, the J end by 5 bases, with 17 bases between. The CDR3 sequence: CSGSMDFKETQYF. For the CDR3, the DNA is TGCAGTGGCAGCATGGACTTTAAGGAGACCCAGTACTTC.

This clonotype was observed a few times. V and J are TRBV6-5 and TRBJ2-1, with TRBD2 as a possible D gene (5 bases). Trimming removed 2 bases at V and 4 bases at J, with 12 bases between. Germline V gene data show CDR1 as MNHEY and CDR2 as SVGAGI. The length of the CDR3 is 15 residues. The CDR3 reads CASSYEGSAYNEQFF. In DNA form, the CDR3 reads TGTGCCAGCAGTTACGAGGGTAGCGCATACAATGAGCAGTTCTTC.

This clonotype was recorded many times. The chain joins TRBV20-1 to TRBJ1-2; D call uncertain. Germline-derived CDR1 and CDR2 are DFQATT and SNEGSKA (reference sequence). The V end lost 0 bases, the J end lost 5 bases, and 10 bases lay between the germline ends. The CDR3 length is 13 residues. CDR3 protein: CSARDNPYYGYTF. DNA for the CDR3: TGCAGTGCTAGAGATAACCCCTATTATGGCTACACCTTC.

This clonotype has at least ten counts. The CDR3 sequence is CASSRTSAANNEQFF. The CDR3, as DNA: TGTGCCAGCAGCCGAACTAGCGCTGCAAACAATGAGCAGTTCTTC. The chain carries TRBV7-9 and TRBJ2-1; TRBD2 matches at 7 bases. The CDR3 consists of 15 residues. V lost 5 bases and J lost 5; bases outside the gene matches: 9. Germline CDR1 reads SEHNR; CDR2 reads FQNEAQ (reference sequence). The full variable domain, rest sourced from reference TRBV7-9 and TRBJ2-1, is DTGVSQNPRHKITKRGQNVTFRCDPISEHNRLYWYRQTLGQGPEFLTYFQNEAQLEKSRLLSDRFSAERPKGSFSTLEIQRTEQGDSAMYLCASSRTSAANNEQFFGPGTRLTVL.

Ten or more counts support this clonotype. This rearrangement joins TRBV6-1 to TRBJ1-1; a possible D gene is TRBD1 (5 bases). In germline, CDR1 is MNHNS, CDR2 SASEGT. Trimming left V 6 bases short and J 3 bases short, with 14 bases between. The CDR3 contains 14 residues. The CDR3 nucleotides read TGTGCCAGCAGGCAACTTGGGGGGGACACTGAAGCTTTCTTT. This sequence encodes CASRQLGGDTEAFF.

This clonotype was seen more than once but under ten times. The chain joins TRBV7-2 to TRBJ2-1; 9 bases agree with TRBD2. From germline, CDR1 is SGHTA and CDR2 FQGNSA. The junction had 14 bases not matched to a gene; V was cut back by 3 bases and J by 8 bases. This CDR3 is 17 amino acids long. The CDR3 reads CASSLVRGGRASYEQFF. CDR3 nucleotide sequence: TGTGCCAGCAGCTTGGTGCGAGGCGGGAGGGCTTCCTATGAGCAGTTCTTC.

This clonotype was detected only a few times. The gene calls are TRBV7-9 and TRBJ2-7; maybe TRBD1 (6 bases). This CDR3 comprises 13 residues. V dropped 0 bases and J dropped 6 bases, with 9 bases sitting between them. Germline lookup yields CDR1 SEHNR and CDR2 FQNEAQ (reference sequence). The CDR3 coding sequence is TGTGCCAGCAGCTTAGCTACAGGGTTCGAGCAGTACTTC. This sequence encodes CASSLATGFEQYF.

This clonotype was detected only a few times. The gene calls are TRBV29-1 and TRBJ1-3; D gene unclear. Germline CDR1 SQVTM, CDR2 ANQGSEA. Trimming left V 3 bases short and J 2 bases short, with 5 bases between. The CDR3 spans 12 residues. Here the CDR3 reads CSVEIAGNTIYF. The CDR3, as DNA: TGCAGCGTTGAGATTGCTGGAAACACCATATATTTT. Looking up the rest from reference TRBV29-1 and TRBJ1-3 gives the full variable domain: SAVISQKPSRDICQRGTSLTIQCQVDSQVTMMFWYRQQPGQSLTLIATANQGSEATYESGFVIDKFPISRPNLTFSTLTVSNMSPEDSSIYLCSVEIAGNTIYFGEGSWLTVV.

V usage is TRBV7-9 and J usage is TRBJ2-7; TRBD2 might be the D (5 bases). Germline assignment: CDR1 SEHNR and CDR2 FQNEAQ (reference sequence). This CDR3 comprises 14 residues. Trimming took off 5 bases at V and 0 bases at J, with 11 bases between the two ends. Here the CDR3 reads CASSPRDISYEQYF. The CDR3, as DNA: TGTGCCAGCAGCCCACGGGATATCTCCTACGAGCAGTACTTC.